This TCR beta chain emerged from a study of graft-versus-host responses after intestinal transplantation. The study, taken as a whole, reports: Recipient marrow showed GvH clones, some seen first in ileum or blood. Early post-transplant falls in HvG clones accompanied the peak levels of circulating GvH clones. Graft-donor T cell macrochimerism in patients accompanied high graft-versus-host to host-versus-graft clonal ratios in allografts.

V lost 5 bases and J lost 4, with 11 bases in between. The CDR3 length is 13 residues. Germline assignment: CDR1 MDHEN and CDR2 SYDVKM. A word on this clone: What it recognizes is unknown.

TCRdb keeps only in-frame clones here, not all; method: immunoSEQ multiplex PCR. The repertoire consists of about 35,000 clones, with around 95% occurring once and the leading ten covering 0.75% to 0.95%. Source: PBMCs, taken 16 days after intestinal transplant. This chain connects TRBV28 to TRBJ1-1; TRBD1 is a possible D gene (6 bases). This sequence was found in a human patient who received an intestinal transplant, so some T cells may come from the graft donor. As DNA, the CDR3 is TGTGCCAGCAGTAAAGTAGGGGGCACTGAAGCTTTCTTT. Translated, it gives CASSKVGGTEAFF.